This T cell receptor (beta chain) was found in a study of identical twins. TCRdb re-called the 5' RACE reads with MiXCR, one entry per CDR3 protein. The repertoire holds about 720,000 distinct CDR3 sequences, with around a sixth as singletons. Germline loops: CDR1 MNHEY, CDR2 SVGAGI. V lost 0 bases and J lost 4; bases outside the gene matches: 4. The CDR3 sequence is 15 residues long. These data also featured in a second study, about T cells expressing NK-cell markers.

Sequenced: PBMCs. V gene TRBV6-5 combines with J gene TRBJ1-1; 8 bases agree with TRBD1. The source is a woman aged 18-30 years in good health. In DNA, the CDR3 is TGTGCCAGCAGTTACTCCTTTACAGGGGGCACTGAAGCTTTCTTT. It translates to CASSYSFTGGTEAFF.